The 16 T cell receptor beta chains below were found in one sample sequenced in a study of regulatory T cells in long-lasting Graves disease. Noted time point: newly diagnosed GD, antithyroid drugs for less than 3 months. There was RNA extracted from PBMCs, and the TCR library was made from it. Building of the TCR beta libraries involved iRepertoire HTBI primers and Arm-PCR of CDR3 regions. In TCRdb, the multiplex PCR reads were re-called with MiXCR into one record per CDR3 protein. The table has about 300,000 distinct CDR3 sequences, 15% to 20% seen once. Sample: peripheral blood mononuclear cells (PBMCs), taken at new diagnosis, from a patient treated with antithyroid drugs. These receptor sequences come from a female donor with Graves disease.

Concerning this clonotype itself: A much larger clone lies a single base off, so this may be a read error. This chain uses TRBV6-1 with TRBJ2-1; 7 bases map to TRBD1. The junction had 9 bases not matched to a gene; V was cut back by 6 bases and J by 10 bases. This CDR3 contains 13 residues. Germline CDR1 and CDR2: MNHNS and SASEGT. The CDR3, as DNA: TGTGCCAGCAGCAGGGACAGCCCCTACGAGCAGTTCTTC. Its translation is CASSRDSPYEQFF.

With regard to this clonotype: A single base separates this from a much larger clone, so it may be a read error. CDR3 sequence: CVSSLREGAYEQYF. DNA of the CDR3: TGTGTCAGCAGTCTAAGAGAGGGGGCCTACGAGCAGTACTTC. This rearrangement joins TRBV27 to TRBJ2-7; a weak D match, TRBD1 (6 bases). CDR1 and CDR2 (germline): MNHEY, SMNVEV (reference sequence). The CDR3 covers 14 residues.

This clonotype has a handful of counts. The chain uses TRBV20-1 and TRBJ2-1, with a weak D call TRBD2 (5 bases). Trimming cost V 5 bases and J 10 bases, with 27 bases left between them. Germline lookup yields CDR1 DFQATT and CDR2 SNEGSKA (reference sequence). The CDR3 is 16 residues long. In DNA, the CDR3 is TGCAGTGCTGCAATACGGAAGAGCCTCGGGGTCTACGAGCAGTTCTTC. Residues: CSAAIRKSLGVYEQFF.

Ten or more counts support this clonotype. The chain combines TRBV27 with TRBJ2-7; 7 nucleotides line up with TRBD2. The junction had 5 bases not matched to a gene; V was cut back by 6 bases and J by 0 bases. Germline values: CDR1 MNHEY, CDR2 SMNVEV (reference sequence). The CDR3 is made up of 14 amino acids. The chain's CDR3 is CASRGRGSSYEQYF. CDR3 sequence (DNA): TGTGCCAGCAGAGGTCGCGGGAGCTCCTACGAGCAGTACTTC.

This clonotype was seen many times. The chain joins TRBV12-3 or TRBV12-4 to TRBJ2-2, with 7 bases lining up with TRBD1. J lost 5 bases, V lost 3 bases, and 15 bases had no gene match. The CDR3 loop spans 18 amino acids. The CDR3 nucleotides are TGTGCCAGCAGTTTTGACAGGGCTCCACTGGGATGGACCGGGGAGCTGTTTTTT. It specifies CASSFDRAPLGWTGELFF.

This clonotype showed up many times. The V call is TRBV6-2 or TRBV6-3, the J call TRBJ2-3; 7 nucleotides match TRBD1. This CDR3 region has 17 residues. The J segment lost 2 bases and the V segment lost 5 bases, leaving 13 bases of the junction unmatched. Per germline, CDR1 MNHEY and CDR2 SVGEGT. CDR3 residues: CASSGLLDRPTTDTQYF. CDR3 nucleotides: TGTGCCAGCAGTGGGTTACTGGACAGGCCCACCACAGATACGCAGTATTTT.

About this clonotype: Given a much more abundant clone one base away, this may be a read error. J is TRBJ2-7 and V is TRBV11-2, with 8 bases matching TRBD2. Germline CDR1 is SGHAT and CDR2 is FQNNGV. V was pared by 1 base and J by 6 bases, with 5 bases of the junction left unmatched. The CDR3 runs 14 residues. The CDR3 nucleotides read TGTGCCAGCAGCTTAGGCAGGGCGGGGGGCGAGCAGTACTTC. It translates to CASSLGRAGGEQYF. Based on the CDR3 plus reference TRBV11-2 and TRBJ2-7, the full variable domain is EAGVAQSPRYKIIEKRQSVAFWCNPISGHATLYWYQQILGQGPKLLIQFQNNGVVDDSQLPKDRFSAERLKGVDSTLKIQPAKLEDSAVYLCASSLGRAGGEQYFGPGTRLTVT.

This clonotype has a count of ten or more. The V gene is TRBV6-9, the J gene TRBJ1-3; no firm D call. Deletions cut 4 bases from V and 3 bases from J, with 7 bases between. This CDR3 region has 13 residues. Germline CDR1 reads MNHGY; CDR2 reads SVAAGI. As DNA, the CDR3 is TGTGCCAGCAGTTCAGCTGATGGAAACACCATATATTTT. Translation gives CASSSADGNTIYF.

This clonotype was counted a few times. This chain uses TRBV7-3 with TRBJ2-7, with D perhaps TRBD1 (5 bases). Germline V gene sequence: CDR1 SGHTA, CDR2 FQGTGA. Trimming took 5 bases from V and 1 from J, leaving 12 bases between them. The CDR3 is 14 amino acids. The CDR3 is CASSIRRQSYEQYF. CDR3 coding DNA: TGTGCCAGCAGCATAAGGAGACAGTCCTACGAGCAGTACTTC. The full variable domain, with the rest looked up from reference TRBV7-3 and TRBJ2-7, is GAGVSQTPSNKVTEKGKYVELRCDPISGHTALYWYRQSLGQGPEFLIYFQGTGAADDSGLPNDRFFAVRPEGSVSTLKIQRTERGDSAVYLCASSIRRQSYEQYFGPGTRLTVT.

This clonotype came up a few times. The V and J genes are TRBV5-1 and TRBJ2-7; 10 positions match TRBD1. Per the germline V gene, CDR1 is SGHRS and CDR2 is YFSETQ. V lost 3 bases, J lost 5 bases, and 11 bases stayed unmatched. This CDR3 contains 16 residues. CDR3 sequence (DNA): TGCGCCAGCAGCTCAGCGACAGGGGGCGCCCCGGACGAGCAGTACTTC. Amino acid sequence: CASSSATGGAPDEQYF.

In this sample, this clonotype turned up many times. The chain recombines TRBV28 with TRBJ2-7; D gene unclear. The CDR3 has 14 residues. V lost 7 bases and J 1 base, leaving 14 bases between the germline ends. Germline lookup yields CDR1 MDHEN and CDR2 SYDVKM. The DNA for the CDR3 is TGTGCCAGCAACTCTAAGGACGGATCCTACGAGCAGTACTTC. It encodes CASNSKDGSYEQYF.

V gene TRBV7-2 combines with J gene TRBJ2-1, with 9 bases identical to TRBD1. Germline CDR1 SGHTA, CDR2 FQGNSA. Trimming removed 6 bases from V and 7 bases from J; junction bases left unmatched: 10. This CDR3 is built from 15 residues. This CDR3 is CASRPSGQGWNEQFF. DNA for the CDR3: TGTGCCAGCAGACCGTCGGGACAGGGTTGGAATGAGCAGTTCTTC.

This clonotype was found a few times. A much larger clone is a single base away; this may be a read error. The chain uses TRBV11-3 and TRBJ2-7; no firm D call. V gave up 3 bases and J gave up 7 bases, with 16 bases separating them. CDR3 size: 14 residues. CDR1 is SGHNT, CDR2 YENEEA, per germline. CDR3 bases: TGTGCCAGCAGCTTGAGGATGGCCTACAATGAGCAGTACTTC. It translates to CASSLRMAYNEQYF.

The sample holds many counts of this clonotype. This chain uses TRBV4-1 with TRBJ2-7; D call uncertain. In germline, CDR1 is MGHRA, CDR2 YSYEKL. The CDR3 consists of 16 residues. Trimming cost V 0 bases and J 3 bases, with 15 bases left between them. CDR3 residues: CASSQEGIFGVYEQYF. CDR3 coding DNA: TGCGCCAGCAGCCAAGAGGGGATCTTTGGGGTCTACGAGCAGTACTTC.

This clonotype was seen at least ten times. The V call is TRBV20-1, the J call TRBJ1-5; 8 nucleotides match TRBD1. The CDR3 is 14 residues long. The V gene end was trimmed by 1 base and the J gene end by 6 bases; junction bases not matched to a gene: 5. Germline V gene data show CDR1 as DFQATT and CDR2 as SNEGSKA (reference sequence). The CDR3 sequence is CSARGGTGAQPQHF. The DNA for the CDR3 is TGCAGTGCTAGAGGGGGGACAGGCGCTCAGCCCCAGCATTTT.

This clonotype was observed at least ten times. A read error may account for a junction end that differs from germline. This chain connects TRBV7-7 to TRBJ2-3; 9 bases fit TRBD2. The CDR3 consists of 14 residues. Germline V gene sequence: CDR1 SSHAT, CDR2 FNYEAQ (reference sequence). The CDR3 here is CASSRASGADTQYF. Written as DNA, the CDR3 is TGTGCTAGCAGTCGCGCTAGCGGGGCAGATACGCAGTATTTT.